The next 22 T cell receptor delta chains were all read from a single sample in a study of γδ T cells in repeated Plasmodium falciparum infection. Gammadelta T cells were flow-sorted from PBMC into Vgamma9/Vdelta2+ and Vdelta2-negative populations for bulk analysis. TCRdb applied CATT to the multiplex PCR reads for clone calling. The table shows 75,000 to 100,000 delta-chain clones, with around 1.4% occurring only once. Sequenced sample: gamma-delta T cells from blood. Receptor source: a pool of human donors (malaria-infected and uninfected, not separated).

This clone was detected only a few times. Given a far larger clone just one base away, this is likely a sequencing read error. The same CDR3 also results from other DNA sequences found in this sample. CDR3 loop: CALGELPAGGYYYTDKLIF. DNA of the CDR3: TGTGCTCTTGGTGAACTCCCGGCTGGGGGATACTACTACACCGATAAACTCATCTTT. The chain has TRDV1 and TRDJ1; 11 bases align to TRDD3. The CDR3 totals 19 residues. Germline V gives CDR1 TSWWSYY, CDR2 QGS.

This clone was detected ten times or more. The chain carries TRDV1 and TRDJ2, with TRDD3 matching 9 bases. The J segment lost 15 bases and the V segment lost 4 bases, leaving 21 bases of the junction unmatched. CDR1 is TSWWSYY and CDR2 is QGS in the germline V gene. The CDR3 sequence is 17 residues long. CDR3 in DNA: TGTGCTCTTGGGGGGCTTTCCTACAGGGGGATACCCACACCATTCTTCTTT. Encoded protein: CALGGLSYRGIPTPFFF.

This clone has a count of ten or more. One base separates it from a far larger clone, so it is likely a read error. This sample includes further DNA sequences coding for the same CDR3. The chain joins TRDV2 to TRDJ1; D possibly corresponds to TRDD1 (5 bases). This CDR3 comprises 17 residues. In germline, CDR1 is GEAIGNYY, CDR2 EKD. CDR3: CACDPHRAQKYTDKLIF. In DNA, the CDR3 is TGTGCCTGTGACCCTCACCGAGCACAAAAATACACCGATAAGCTCATCTTT.

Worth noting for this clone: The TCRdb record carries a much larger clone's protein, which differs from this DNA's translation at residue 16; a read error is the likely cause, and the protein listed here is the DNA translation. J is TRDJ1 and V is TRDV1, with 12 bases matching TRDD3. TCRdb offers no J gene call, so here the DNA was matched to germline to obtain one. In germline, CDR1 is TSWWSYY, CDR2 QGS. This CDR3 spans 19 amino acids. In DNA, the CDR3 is TGTGCTCTTGGGGAACCTCTCCTCCCTTACTGGGGGATACACGATAGACTCATCTTT. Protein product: CALGEPLLPYWGIHDRLIF.

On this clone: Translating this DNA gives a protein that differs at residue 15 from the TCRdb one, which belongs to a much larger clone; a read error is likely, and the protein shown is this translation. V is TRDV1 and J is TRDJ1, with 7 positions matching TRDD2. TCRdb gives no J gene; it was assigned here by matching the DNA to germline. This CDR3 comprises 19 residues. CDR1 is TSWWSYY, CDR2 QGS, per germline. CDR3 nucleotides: TGTGCTCTTGGGGAACTTCCGGCCTTCCTTTCCCCATACACCAATAAACTCATCTTT. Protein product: CALGELPAFLSPYTNKLIF.

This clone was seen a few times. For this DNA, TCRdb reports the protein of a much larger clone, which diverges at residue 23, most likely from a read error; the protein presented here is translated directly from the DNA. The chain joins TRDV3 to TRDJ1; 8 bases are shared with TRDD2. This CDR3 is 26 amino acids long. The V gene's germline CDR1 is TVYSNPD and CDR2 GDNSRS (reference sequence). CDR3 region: CAFSSVHTSYTRRVDIPRYDTDELIF. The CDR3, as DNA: TGTGCCTTTAGCTCCGTCCATACTTCCTACACACGGAGGGTGGACATACCCAGATATGACACCGATGAACTCATCTTT. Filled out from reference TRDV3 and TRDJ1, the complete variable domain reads CDKVTQSSPDQTVASGSEVVLLCTYDTVYSNPDLFWYRIRPDYSFQFVFYGDNSRSEGADFTQGRFSVKHILTQKAFHLVISPVRTEDSATYYCAFSSVHTSYTRRVDIPRYDTDELIFGKGTRVTVEP.

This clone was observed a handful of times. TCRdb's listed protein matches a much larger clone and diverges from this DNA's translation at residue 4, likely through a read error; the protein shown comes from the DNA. For the CDR3, the DNA is TGTGCCTGGTACCTTGGTGGGGAAACCGATAAACTCATCTTT. It translates to CAWYLGGETDKLIF. This sequence joins TRDV2 and TRDJ1, with TRDD3 as a possible D gene (5 bases). Trimming removed 7 bases from V and 2 bases from J, with 16 bases in between. The CDR3 spans 14 residues. The germline gives CDR1 GEAIGNYY, CDR2 EKD.

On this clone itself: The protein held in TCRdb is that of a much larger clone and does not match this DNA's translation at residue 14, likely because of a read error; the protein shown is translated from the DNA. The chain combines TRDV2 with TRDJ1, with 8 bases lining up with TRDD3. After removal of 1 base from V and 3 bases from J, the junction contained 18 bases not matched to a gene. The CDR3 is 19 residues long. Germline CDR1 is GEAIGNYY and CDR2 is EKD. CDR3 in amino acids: CACDTDRILGGWSADKLIF. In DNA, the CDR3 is TGTGCCTGTGACACGGATAGAATACTGGGGGGGTGGAGTGCCGATAAACTCATCTTT.

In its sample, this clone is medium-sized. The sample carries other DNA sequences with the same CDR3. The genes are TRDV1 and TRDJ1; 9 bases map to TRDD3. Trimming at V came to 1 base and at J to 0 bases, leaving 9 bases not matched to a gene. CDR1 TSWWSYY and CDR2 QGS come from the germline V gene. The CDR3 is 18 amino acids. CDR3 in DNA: TGTGCTCTTGGGGAACGGAAGTACTGGGGGACTCACACCGATAAACTCATCTTT. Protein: CALGERKYWGTHTDKLIF.

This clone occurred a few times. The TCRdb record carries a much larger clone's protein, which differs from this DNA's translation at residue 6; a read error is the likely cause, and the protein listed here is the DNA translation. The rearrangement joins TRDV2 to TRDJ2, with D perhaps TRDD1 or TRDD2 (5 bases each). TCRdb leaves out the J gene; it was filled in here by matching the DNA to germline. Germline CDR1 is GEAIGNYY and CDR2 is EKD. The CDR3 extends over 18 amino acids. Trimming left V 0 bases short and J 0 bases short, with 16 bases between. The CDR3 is CACDTMGNPSALTAQLFF. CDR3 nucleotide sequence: TGTGCCTGTGACACCATGGGAAATCCTTCTGCTTTGACAGCACAACTCTTCTTT.

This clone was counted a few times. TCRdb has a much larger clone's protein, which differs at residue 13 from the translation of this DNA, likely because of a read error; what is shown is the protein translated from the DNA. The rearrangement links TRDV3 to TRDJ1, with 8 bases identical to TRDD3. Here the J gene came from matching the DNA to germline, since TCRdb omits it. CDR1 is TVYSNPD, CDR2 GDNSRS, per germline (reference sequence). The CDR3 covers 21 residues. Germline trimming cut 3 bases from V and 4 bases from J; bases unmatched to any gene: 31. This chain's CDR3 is CALPKSPFYHWGGTNRDKLIF. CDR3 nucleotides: TGTGCCTTGCCCAAGTCCCCGTTCTACCACTGGGGGGGGACTAATCGCGATAAACTCATCTTT.

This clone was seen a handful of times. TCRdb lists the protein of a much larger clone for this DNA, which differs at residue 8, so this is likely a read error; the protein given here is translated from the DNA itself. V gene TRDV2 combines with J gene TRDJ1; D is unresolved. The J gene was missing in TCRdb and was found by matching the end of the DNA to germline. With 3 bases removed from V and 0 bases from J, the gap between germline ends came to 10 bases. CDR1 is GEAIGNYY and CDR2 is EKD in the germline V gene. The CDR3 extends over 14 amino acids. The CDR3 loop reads CACDSLLDTDKLIF. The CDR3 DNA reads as TGTGCCTGTGACTCCTTACTTGACACCGATAAACTCATCTTT.

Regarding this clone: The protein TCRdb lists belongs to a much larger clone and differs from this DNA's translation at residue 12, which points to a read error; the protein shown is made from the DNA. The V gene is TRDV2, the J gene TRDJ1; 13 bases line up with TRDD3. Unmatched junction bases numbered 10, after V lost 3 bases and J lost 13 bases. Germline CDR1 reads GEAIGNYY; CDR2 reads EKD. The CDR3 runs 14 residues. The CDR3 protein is CACDAVLGDTQPIF. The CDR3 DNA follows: TGTGCCTGTGACGCCGTACTGGGGGATACGCAACCCATCTTT.

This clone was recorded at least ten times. Here the CDR3 DNA reads TGTGCTCTTGGGGAATCGTTGCGGGTGGTCTACACCGATAAACTCATCTTT. Translating gives CALGESLRVVYTDKLIF. V usage is TRDV1 and J usage is TRDJ1, with D unresolved. Here the J gene came from matching the DNA to germline, since TCRdb omits it. V lost 2 bases, J lost 0 bases, and 16 bases lay in between. The germline gives CDR1 TSWWSYY, CDR2 QGS. The CDR3 is 17 residues long.

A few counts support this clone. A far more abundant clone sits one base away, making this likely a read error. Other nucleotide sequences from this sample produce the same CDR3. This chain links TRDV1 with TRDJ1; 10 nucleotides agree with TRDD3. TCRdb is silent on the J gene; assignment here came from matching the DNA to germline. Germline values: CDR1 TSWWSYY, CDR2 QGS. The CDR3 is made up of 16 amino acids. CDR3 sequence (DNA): TGTGCCCTTGGGGGCCTCCCGAGGGGGGGGATACGCAAACTCATCTTT. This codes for CALGGLPRGGIRKLIF.

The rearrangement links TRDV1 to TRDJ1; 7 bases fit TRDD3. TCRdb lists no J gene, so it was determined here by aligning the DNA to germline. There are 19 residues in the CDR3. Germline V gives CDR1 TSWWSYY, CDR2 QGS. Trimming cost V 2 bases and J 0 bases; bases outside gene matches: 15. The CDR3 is CALGEGEYWGPLYTDKLIF. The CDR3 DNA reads TGTGCTCTTGGGGAAGGGGAGTACTGGGGTCCCTTGTACACCGATAAACTCATCTTT.

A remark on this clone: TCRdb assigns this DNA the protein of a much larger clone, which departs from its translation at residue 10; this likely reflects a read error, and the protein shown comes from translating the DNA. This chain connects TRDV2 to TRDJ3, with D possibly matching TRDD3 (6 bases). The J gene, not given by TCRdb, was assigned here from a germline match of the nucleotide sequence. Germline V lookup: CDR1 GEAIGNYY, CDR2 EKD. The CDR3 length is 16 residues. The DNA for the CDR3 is TGTGCCTGTGACACCTTCGCCTCCTGGGGCACCCGACAGATGTTTTTC. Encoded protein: CACDTFASWGTRQMFF.

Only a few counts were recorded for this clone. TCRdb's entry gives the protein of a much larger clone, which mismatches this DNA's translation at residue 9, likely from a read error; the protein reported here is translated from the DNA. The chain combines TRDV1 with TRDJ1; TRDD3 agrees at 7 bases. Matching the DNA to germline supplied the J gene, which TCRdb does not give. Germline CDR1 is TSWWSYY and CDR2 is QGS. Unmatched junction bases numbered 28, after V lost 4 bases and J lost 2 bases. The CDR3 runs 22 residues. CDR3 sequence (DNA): TGTGCTCTTGGGGTTTCCTCTACGCGCTGGGGGCCATCAGCCCTTACAACCGATAAACTCATCTTT. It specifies CALGVSSTRWGPSALTTDKLIF.

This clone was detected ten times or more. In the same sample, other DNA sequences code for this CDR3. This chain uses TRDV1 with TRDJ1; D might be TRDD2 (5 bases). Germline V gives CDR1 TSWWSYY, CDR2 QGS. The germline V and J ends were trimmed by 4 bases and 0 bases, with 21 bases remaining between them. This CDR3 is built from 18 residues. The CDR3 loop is CALGGAVLGSRYTDKLIF. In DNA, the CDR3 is TGTGCTCTTGGGGGTGCCGTCCTAGGTTCCCGGTACACCGATAAACTCATCTTT.

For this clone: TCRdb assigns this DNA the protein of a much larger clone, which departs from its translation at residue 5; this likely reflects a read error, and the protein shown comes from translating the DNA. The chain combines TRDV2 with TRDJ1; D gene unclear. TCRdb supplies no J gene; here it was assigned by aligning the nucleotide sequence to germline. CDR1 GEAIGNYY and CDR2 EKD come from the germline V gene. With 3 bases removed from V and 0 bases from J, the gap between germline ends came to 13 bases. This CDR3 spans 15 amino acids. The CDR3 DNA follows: TGTGCCTGTGACGCCGGAGGGTTCTACACCGATAAACTCATCTTT. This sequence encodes CACDAGGFYTDKLIF.

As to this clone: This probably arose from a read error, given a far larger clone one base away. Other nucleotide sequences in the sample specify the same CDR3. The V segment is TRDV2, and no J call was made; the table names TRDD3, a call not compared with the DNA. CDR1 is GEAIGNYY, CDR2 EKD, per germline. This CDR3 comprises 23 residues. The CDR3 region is CACDAGLEVLGDTPAWDTRQMFF. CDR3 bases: TGTGCCTGTGACGCGGGGTTAGAGGTACTGGGGGATACGCCGGCCTGGGACACCCGACAGATGTTCTTC.

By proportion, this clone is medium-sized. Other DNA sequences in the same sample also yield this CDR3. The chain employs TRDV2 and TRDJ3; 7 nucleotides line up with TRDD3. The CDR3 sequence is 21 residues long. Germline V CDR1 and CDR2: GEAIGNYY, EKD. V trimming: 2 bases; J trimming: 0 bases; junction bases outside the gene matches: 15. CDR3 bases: TGTGCCTGTGACAAAGTAGCTCCCGGGGGATCTAGCTCCTGGGACACCCGACAGATGTTTTTC. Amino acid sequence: CACDKVAPGGSSSWDTRQMFF.